The 8 T cell receptor beta chains below were found in one sample sequenced in a study of OX40 agonist ivuxolimab in advanced cancers. Assay: immunoSEQ multiplex PCR; the TCRdb copy retains only in-frame clones and omits some. The sample contains 35,000 to 55,000 clones, 70% to 90% of which appear only once. Sequencing used CD4+ or CD8+ T cells sorted from blood, obtained in a trial of the OX40 agonist ivuxolimab. The source of these receptors is an adult with an advanced solid tumor such as melanoma, head and neck, liver or kidney cancer.

The gene calls are TRBV4-2 and TRBJ1-2; D gene ambiguous. The CDR3 is 12 amino acids. Trimming took off 8 bases at V and 3 bases at J, with 10 bases between the two ends. Germline CDR1 and CDR2: LGHNA and YNFKEQ. CDR3 in DNA: TGTGCCAGCGAGGGTTACGACTATGGCTACACCTTC. Translating gives CASEGYDYGYTF.

The CDR3: CASSPGQGRYEQYF. CDR3 bases: TGCGCCAGCAGCCCGGGACAGGGTAGATACGAGCAGTACTTC. The V and J genes are TRBV5-1 and TRBJ2-7; 9 bases align to TRBD1. Unmatched junction bases numbered 6, after V lost 4 bases and J lost 4 bases. The length of the CDR3 is 14 residues. The germline gives CDR1 SGHRS, CDR2 YFSETQ.

The J gene is TRBJ2-1, the V gene TRBV29-1; 9 bases are shared with TRBD2. This CDR3 is 12 amino acids long. Germline CDR1 SQVTM, CDR2 ANQGSEA. V shed 3 bases, J shed 10 bases, and the junction held 4 bases outside the gene matches. CDR3 DNA sequence: TGCAGCGTTGAGACTAGCGGAGGGGAGCAGTTCTTC. Its protein is CSVETSGGEQFF.

The V gene is TRBV11-2, the J gene TRBJ2-5; no reliable D call. Germline V gives CDR1 SGHAT, CDR2 FQNNGV. The CDR3 runs 12 residues. V gave up 5 bases and J gave up 4 bases, with 8 bases separating them. The CDR3: CASSVTVETQYF. The CDR3 nucleotides read TGTGCCAGCAGCGTGACGGTAGAGACCCAGTACTTC.

This chain joins TRBV11-2 and TRBJ2-3; TRBD2 matches at 10 bases. CDR1 and CDR2 from the germline V gene are SGHAT and FQNNGV. The CDR3 runs to 16 residues. Trimming removed 5 bases from V and 0 bases from J; junction bases left unmatched: 5. The CDR3 sequence: CASSLRTSGSTDTQYF. DNA of the CDR3: TGTGCCAGCAGCCTTCGGACTAGCGGAAGCACAGATACGCAGTATTTT.

The chain has TRBV7-9 and TRBJ2-1; the D call may be TRBD1 or TRBD2 (5 bases each). Between the trimmed V and J ends, which lost 7 bases and 4 bases, there was a span of 17 bases. From germline, CDR1 is SEHNR and CDR2 FQNEAQ (reference sequence). The CDR3 has 15 amino acids. CDR3 in amino acids: CASIPWGSAYNEQFF. In nucleotides, the CDR3 is TGTGCCAGCATCCCCTGGGGGTCCGCATACAATGAGCAGTTCTTC.

V gene TRBV14 combines with J gene TRBJ2-1, with D tentatively TRBD1 (5 bases). Germline CDR1 is SGHDN and CDR2 is FVKESK. This CDR3 is built from 13 residues. The V end lost 0 bases, the J end lost 11 bases, and 11 bases lay between the germline ends. The chain's CDR3 is CASSQERQGQQFF. CDR3 in DNA: TGTGCCAGCAGCCAAGAACGGCAGGGCCAGCAGTTCTTC.

This clone has only a few counts. The V call is TRBV9, the J call TRBJ1-5; D gene uncertain. Deletions cut 4 bases from V and 0 bases from J, with 8 bases between. The CDR3 is 14 amino acids. Germline CDR1 SGDLS, CDR2 YYNGEE. CDR3 bases: TGTGCCAGCAGCCGTACCTCTAGCAATCAGCCCCAGCATTTT. Protein product: CASSRTSSNQPQHF.